This T cell receptor (beta chain) emerged from a study of chemoradiotherapy in HPV16-positive cancers. Worth noting for this clone: Its antigen is not known.

The CDR3 is 13 residues long. Germline CDR1 and CDR2: SNHLY and FYNNEI. Study-level points and caveats: During treatment, candidate HPV-specific clones and E7-related motifs expanded in tumor. Better recurrence-free survival went with HPV-responsive T-cell expansion in HPV16-positive patients. The functional HPV-specific definition rests on just a couple of HPV16-positive patients.

Generated by immunoSEQ multiplex PCR, the TCRdb table keeps only in-frame clones and is missing some. The data contain about 2,200 clones, around 90% of them singletons. This chain connects TRBV2 to TRBJ2-5; unclear D gene. The J call may be in error: the DNA end matches TRBJ2-7 better. The source of this sequence is a human donor with HPV-associated anogenital cancer. Here the sequenced sample was tumor tissue, taken from a patient who underwent chemoradiotherapy. The CDR3 reads CASSPRHSYEQYF. CDR3 DNA sequence: TGTGCCAGCAGCCCCAGACATAGCTACGAGCAGTACTTC.